Listed here are 21 T cell receptor beta chains from one sample, sequenced in a study of long-term antiretroviral therapy in people with HIV. Run at survey level, the immunoSEQ assay was version v3.0. Assay used: immunoSEQ multiplex PCR; TCRdb lists only in-frame clones, some missing. The sample shows fewer than 35,000 clones, 80% to 85% of them seen only once. The specimen was unsorted PBMCs, collected 2.9 years after starting antiretroviral therapy. Every receptor here comes from a man aged 45 to 65 with HIV.

V is TRBV9 and J is TRBJ2-7; 9 bases match TRBD1. Losses at the gene ends were 3 bases for V and 5 bases for J; bases not matched to a gene: 6. The CDR3 extends over 14 amino acids. Germline-derived CDR1 and CDR2 are SGDLS and YYNGEE. CDR3 loop: CASSDTGTGNEQYF. The CDR3 nucleotides read TGTGCCAGCAGCGATACCGGGACAGGGAACGAGCAGTACTTC.

In its sample, this clone was seen once. This chain links TRBV6-5 with TRBJ1-1; D is unresolved. The V end lost 2 bases, the J end lost 0 bases, and 10 bases lay between the germline ends. The CDR3 sequence is 15 residues long. CDR1 is MNHEY, CDR2 SVGAGI, per germline. In DNA form, the CDR3 reads TGTGCCAGCAGTTACGCCGGGCTCATGAACACTGAAGCTTTCTTT. This sequence encodes CASSYAGLMNTEAFF.

V and J are TRBV11-2 and TRBJ2-7; D is undetermined. This CDR3 contains 14 residues. Trimming shortened V by 8 bases and J by 0 bases, and 14 bases separated the two germline ends. CDR1 SGHAT and CDR2 FQNNGV come from the germline V gene. The CDR3, as DNA: TGTGCCAGCGAGCCGGTGGGTAGCTCCTACGAGCAGTACTTC. Translating it yields CASEPVGSSYEQYF. The full variable domain, with the rest looked up from reference TRBV11-2 and TRBJ2-7, is EAGVAQSPRYKIIEKRQSVAFWCNPISGHATLYWYQQILGQGPKLLIQFQNNGVVDDSQLPKDRFSAERLKGVDSTLKIQPAKLEDSAVYLCASEPVGSSYEQYFGPGTRLTVT.

The rearrangement links TRBV2 to TRBJ2-5; TRBD2 aligns across 8 bases. J gave up 1 base and V 1 base, and 5 bases lay outside the gene matches. The CDR3 totals 16 residues. CDR1 is SNHLY, CDR2 FYNNEI, per germline. CDR3 loop: CASSEGSRGGQETQYF. The CDR3 nucleotides read TGTGCCAGCAGTGAAGGTAGCCGGGGGGGCCAAGAGACCCAGTACTTC.

V usage is TRBV27 and J usage is TRBJ2-7; no clear D. CDR3 length: 13 residues. Germline lookup yields CDR1 MNHEY and CDR2 SMNVEV (reference sequence). The germline V and J ends were trimmed by 0 bases and 0 bases, with 3 bases remaining between them. CDR3 sequence (DNA): TGTGCCAGCAGTTTATCGGTCTCCTACGAGCAGTACTTC. It specifies CASSLSVSYEQYF.

The chain employs TRBV7-9 and TRBJ1-5; D remains ambiguous. The CDR3 is 15 amino acids. Germline V CDR1 and CDR2: SEHNR, FQNEAQ (reference sequence). Trimming cost V 1 base and J 1 base, with 8 bases left between them. CDR3 bases: TGTGCCAGCAGCTTAGGTTCGGGGAGCAATCAGCCCCAGCATTTT. Translation gives CASSLGSGSNQPQHF.

V usage is TRBV28 and J usage is TRBJ1-1, with a weak D call TRBD1 (6 bases). Deletions cut 3 bases from V and 5 bases from J, with 16 bases between. CDR1 and CDR2 (germline): MDHEN, SYDVKM. CDR3 length: 15 amino acids. CDR3 sequence (DNA): TGTGCCAGCAGTTTTATTATAACAGGGAAGACTGAAGCTTTCTTT. As protein: CASSFIITGKTEAFF.

CDR3 loop: CASSQDWKLGPYEQYF. CDR3 sequence (DNA): TGCGCCAGCAGCCAAGATTGGAAATTGGGTCCCTACGAGCAGTACTTC. This chain connects TRBV4-1 to TRBJ2-7, with D uncertain. In germline, CDR1 is MGHRA, CDR2 YSYEKL. V was pared by 0 bases and J by 2 bases, with 14 bases between. The CDR3 has 16 residues.

The V call is TRBV4-1, the J call TRBJ2-7; tentative D call: TRBD1 (6 bases). The CDR3 length is 15 residues. The germline V gene encodes CDR1 MGHRA and CDR2 YSYEKL. Trimming shortened V by 3 bases and J by 2 bases, and 14 bases separated the two germline ends. The CDR3 sequence: CASSQGFRDTYEQYF. CDR3 bases: TGCGCCAGCAGCCAGGGTTTTAGGGACACCTACGAGCAGTACTTC.

A single count supports this clone. This chain connects TRBV6-1 to TRBJ2-7; D may be TRBD1 (5 bases). Germline-derived CDR1 and CDR2 are MNHNS and SASEGT. The V end lost 1 base, the J end lost 3 bases, and 13 bases lay between the germline ends. This CDR3 region has 15 residues. DNA for the CDR3: TGTGCCAGCAGTGAAGATTTATGGACAAACTACGAGCAGTACTTC. Its protein product is CASSEDLWTNYEQYF.

The rearrangement joins TRBV15 to TRBJ1-1, with 7 positions matching TRBD1. Germline values: CDR1 LNHNV, CDR2 YYDKDF (reference sequence). The CDR3 is made up of 15 amino acids. The J segment lost 3 bases and the V segment lost 3 bases, leaving 7 bases of the junction unmatched. The CDR3 sequence is CATSRRQGRDTEAFF. In DNA form, the CDR3 reads TGTGCCACCAGCAGGAGACAGGGTCGGGACACTGAAGCTTTCTTT.

This clone has a single count. This chain uses TRBV15 with TRBJ2-7; the match to TRBD1 covers 10 bases. J gave up 6 bases and V 4 bases, and 9 bases lay outside the gene matches. This CDR3 has 15 amino acids. Germline loops: CDR1 LNHNV, CDR2 YYDKDF (reference sequence). CDR3 sequence: CATSMAGTGVVEQYF. The CDR3 bases are TGTGCCACCAGCATGGCCGGGACAGGGGTAGTCGAGCAGTACTTC.

The chain uses TRBV21-1 and TRBJ1-5. TRBV21-1 is labeled a pseudogene. The CDR3 covers 15 residues. CDR3 loop: CASSKMEPGNQPQHF. Written as DNA, the CDR3 is TGTGCCAGCAGCAAAATGGAGCCAGGAAACCAGCCCCAGCATTTT.

V gene TRBV19 combines with J gene TRBJ2-7; 7 bases map to TRBD1. Germline CDR1 and CDR2: LNHDA and SQIVND (reference sequence). CDR3 size: 15 residues. V trimming: 4 bases; J trimming: 1 base; junction bases outside the gene matches: 7. CDR3 residues: CASSTTGIGSYEQYF. The CDR3 DNA sequence: TGTGCCAGTAGTACGACAGGGATAGGATCCTACGAGCAGTACTTC.

The chain has TRBV5-6 and TRBJ2-1; possible D gene TRBD1, 5 bases. Per germline, CDR1 SGHDT and CDR2 YYEEEE. The V end was cut by 1 base, the J end by 10 bases, with 12 bases between. The CDR3 consists of 13 residues. The CDR3 coding sequence is TGTGCCAGCAGCTTGAGTCAGGGAAGCGAGCAGTTCTTC. Residues: CASSLSQGSEQFF. Looking up the rest from reference TRBV5-6 and TRBJ2-1 gives the full variable domain: DAGVTQSPTHLIKTRGQQVTLRCSPKSGHDTVSWYQQALGQGPQFIFQYYEEEERQRGNFPDRFSGHQFPNYSSELNVNALLLGDSALYLCASSLSQGSEQFFGPGTRLTVL.

J is TRBJ1-5 and V is TRBV6-5, with TRBD1 as a possible D gene (6 bases). V was clipped by 10 bases and J by 0 bases, with 13 bases between them. Germline CDR1 reads MNHEY; CDR2 reads SVGAGI. This CDR3 is built from 14 residues. This CDR3 reads CATKDSYSNQPQHF. In nucleotides, the CDR3 is TGTGCCACCAAGGACAGCTATAGCAATCAGCCCCAGCATTTT.

V gene TRBV30 combines with J gene TRBJ2-3; TRBD1 matches at 11 bases. CDR1 is GTSNPN, CDR2 SVGIG, per germline (reference sequence). The CDR3 is 15 residues long. J was trimmed by 2 bases and V by 2 bases; bases with no gene match: 3. Here the CDR3 reads CAWSPGQGDTDTQYF. The CDR3 DNA sequence: TGTGCCTGGAGTCCGGGACAGGGGGACACAGATACGCAGTATTTT.

The J gene is TRBJ1-2, the V gene TRBV11-2; 9 positions match TRBD1. The CDR3 sequence is 17 residues long. V dropped 5 bases and J dropped 3; count of bases not matched to a gene: 13. Germline V gene sequence: CDR1 SGHAT, CDR2 FQNNGV. The CDR3 loop reads CASSGQGMGEWDYGYTF. In DNA, the CDR3 is TGTGCCAGCAGCGGACAGGGGATGGGGGAATGGGACTATGGCTACACCTTC.

V and J are TRBV7-2 and TRBJ2-7; D uncertain. CDR1 is SGHTA and CDR2 is FQGNSA in the germline V gene. Trimming pared 7 bases from V and 1 base from J, leaving 8 bases between. The CDR3 consists of 12 residues. The CDR3 DNA reads as TGTGCCAGCAAATTGGGATCCTACGAGCAGTACTTC. Amino acids: CASKLGSYEQYF. Full variable domain (missing parts from reference TRBV7-2 and TRBJ2-7): GAGVSQSPSNKVTEKGKDVELRCDPISGHTALYWYRQSLGQGLEFLIYFQGNSAPDKSGLPSDRFSAERTGGSVSTLTIQRTQQEDSAVYLCASKLGSYEQYFGPGTRLTVT.

There are a few counts of this clone. Here the CDR3 DNA reads TGCGCCAGCAGCCAAGGTGGGGTTGGGTACGAGCAGTACTTC. Amino acids: CASSQGGVGYEQYF. The rearrangement links TRBV4-1 to TRBJ2-7, with D hard to call. The CDR3 is 14 residues long. The V gene's germline CDR1 is MGHRA and CDR2 YSYEKL. With 1 base removed from V and 4 bases from J, the gap between germline ends came to 11 bases.

CDR3 amino acids: CAWGSGFSGNTIYF. The DNA for the CDR3 is TGTGCCTGGGGCTCAGGATTCTCTGGAAACACCATATATTTT. V usage is TRBV30 and J usage is TRBJ1-3; D gene unclear. The CDR3 length is 14 residues. Trimming pared 5 bases from V and 0 bases from J, leaving 11 bases between. Germline-derived CDR1 and CDR2 are GTSNPN and SVGIG (reference sequence).